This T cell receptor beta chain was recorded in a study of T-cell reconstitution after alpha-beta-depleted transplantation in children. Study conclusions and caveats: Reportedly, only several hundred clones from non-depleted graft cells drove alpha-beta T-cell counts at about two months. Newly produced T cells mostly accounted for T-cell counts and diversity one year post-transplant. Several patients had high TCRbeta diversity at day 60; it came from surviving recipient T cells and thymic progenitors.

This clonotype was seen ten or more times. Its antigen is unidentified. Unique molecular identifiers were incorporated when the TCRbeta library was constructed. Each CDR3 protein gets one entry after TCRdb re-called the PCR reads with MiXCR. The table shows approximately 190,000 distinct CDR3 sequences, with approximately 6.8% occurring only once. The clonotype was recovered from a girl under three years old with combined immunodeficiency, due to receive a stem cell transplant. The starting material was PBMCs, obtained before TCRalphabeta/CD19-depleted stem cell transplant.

The CDR3, as DNA: TGCAGCGTCAGACAGGGGGCAGTTGTGGAGACCCAGTACTTC. It codes for CSVRQGAVVETQYF. The gene calls are TRBV29-1 and TRBJ2-5, with TRBD1 matching 10 bases. After removal of 6 bases from V and 5 bases from J, the junction contained 9 bases not matched to a gene. The germline V gene has CDR1 SQVTM and CDR2 ANQGSEA. CDR3 length: 14 amino acids.